This TCR beta chain appears in the sequencing data of a study of blood T cell repertoires in COVID-19. Study at large: PBMCs, B-cell-depleted T cells, or T cells were the source of the cDNA or gDNA that made up the material.

This table comes from immunoSEQ multiplex PCR, and its TCRdb copy is limited to in-frame clones, with some not included. The data hold approximately 200,000 clones, with about 84% observed a single time. Which cohort a participant joined came from the clinical history participants gave. Symptom resolution, clearance, or two negative PCRs marked the recovered donors of Cohort 3. V dropped 1 base and J dropped 3 bases, with 13 bases sitting between them. The CDR3 is 15 residues long. Germline-derived CDR1 and CDR2 are MDHEN and SYDVKM. The chain employs TRBV28 and TRBJ2-7; tentative D call: TRBD1 (7 bases). The sequence was collected from a woman in her thirties who had recovered from COVID-19. Sequencing was done on a sample of PBMCs or T cells enriched from blood (not recorded which). The CDR3 here is CASSLSWQGGYEQYF. The CDR3 DNA is TGTGCCAGCAGTTTATCGTGGCAGGGGGGCTACGAGCAGTACTTC.